Shown below are 19 T cell receptor beta chains from a single sample sequenced in a study of blood T cell repertoires in COVID-19 (dated by TCRdb to between 2020 and 2021). Receptors were amplified or captured by the immunoSEQ multiplex PCR assay. What TCRdb holds here is the immuneACCESS table cut down to in-frame rearrangements. Part of the clones is not present; checked against another copy, under half of the missing clones reflect an unresolved V gene, and the others are unexplained. The sample table holds roughly 55,000 clones, of which around 90% were seen once. The ten largest clones represent over 5% of the sample. Sequenced: peripheral blood. The source of these receptors is a man aged 50 to 60 with active COVID-19.

The V gene is TRBV6-4, the J gene TRBJ2-3, with TRBD2 matching over 11 bases. The V gene end was trimmed by 4 bases and the J gene end by 7 bases; junction bases not matched to a gene: 16. The CDR3 length is 18 residues. Germline V lookup: CDR1 MRHNA, CDR2 SNTAGT. For the CDR3, the DNA is TGTGCCAGCAGTGGCACGGGAGGTAGCGGGGGGGCGGGGAATACGCAGTATTTT. This translates into CASSGTGGSGGAGNTQYF.

This chain connects TRBV4-1 to TRBJ1-1; tentatively, D is TRBD1 (5 bases). The CDR3 runs to 14 residues. Germline CDR1 MGHRA, CDR2 YSYEKL. Trimming pared 7 bases from V and 1 base from J, leaving 13 bases between. This chain's CDR3 is CASTQGRANTEAFF. The CDR3 nucleotides are TGCGCCAGCACCCAGGGCAGGGCGAACACTGAAGCTTTCTTT.

The chain combines TRBV2 with TRBJ1-5; tentatively, D is TRBD1 (6 bases). The CDR3 loop spans 13 amino acids. In germline, CDR1 is SNHLY, CDR2 FYNNEI. Deletions cut 4 bases from V and 11 bases from J, with 15 bases between. In DNA, the CDR3 is TGTGCCAGCAGTGCTGGGGGGGGACAAGCCCAGCATTTT. Translation: CASSAGGGQAQHF.

The rearrangement links TRBV15 to TRBJ2-7, with 7 positions matching TRBD1. Per the germline V gene, CDR1 is LNHNV and CDR2 is YYDKDF (reference sequence). After removal of 5 bases from V and 2 bases from J, the junction contained 6 bases not matched to a gene. The CDR3 loop spans 14 amino acids. The CDR3 spells CATSLGDRTYEQYF. In DNA, the CDR3 is TGTGCCACCAGCCTCGGGGACAGAACCTACGAGCAGTACTTC.

The chain has TRBV7-9 and TRBJ2-7; 7 bases are a match to TRBD1. The germline gives CDR1 SEHNR, CDR2 FQNEAQ (reference sequence). After removal of 2 bases from V and 2 bases from J, the junction contained 9 bases not matched to a gene. This CDR3 spans 16 amino acids. Here the CDR3 reads CASSLNPMGQTYEQYF. The CDR3 DNA sequence: TGTGCCAGCAGCTTAAATCCCATGGGACAGACCTACGAGCAGTACTTC.

The V call is TRBV7-2, the J call TRBJ1-2; 10 positions agree with TRBD1. The V segment lost 1 base and the J segment 6 bases; nucleotides outside the gene matches: 5. Per the germline V gene, CDR1 is SGHTA and CDR2 is FQGNSA. This CDR3 is built from 15 residues. In nucleotides, the CDR3 is TGTGCCAGCAGCTTAGGGGACAGGGGCCGGGATGGCTACACCTTC. This gives the protein CASSLGDRGRDGYTF.

The chain uses TRBV18 and TRBJ2-1; 10 nucleotides line up with TRBD2. CDR3 length equals 15 residues. CDR1 and CDR2 from the germline V gene are KGHSH and LQKENI. J gave up 7 bases and V 2 bases, and 5 bases lay outside the gene matches. The CDR3 spells CASSPELAGLNEQFF. CDR3 in DNA: TGTGCCAGCTCACCAGAACTAGCGGGATTGAATGAGCAGTTCTTC.

The chain joins TRBV14 to TRBJ2-3; TRBD2 matches 8 bases. Germline V gene sequence: CDR1 SGHDN, CDR2 FVKESK. The CDR3 spans 16 residues. Trimming removed 2 bases from V and 3 bases from J; junction bases left unmatched: 7. The CDR3 nucleotides are TGTGCCAGCAGCCAAAGTCGGGGGGGCGTTACAGATACGCAGTATTTT. Translated: CASSQSRGGVTDTQYF.

The chain employs TRBV21-1 and TRBJ1-2; the tabulated D call, TRBD1, remains unverified against the DNA. TRBV21-1 has pseudogene status. The CDR3 totals 12 residues. CDR3 nucleotides: TGTGCCAGCTTCTTAAGGCCAGGGGACTACACCTTC. Translating gives CASFLRPGDYTF.

The chain recombines TRBV4-2 with TRBJ2-7, with 9 bases aligning to TRBD1. The length of the CDR3 is 18 residues. From germline, CDR1 is LGHNA and CDR2 YNFKEQ. V gave up 4 bases and J gave up 2 bases; unmatched junction bases: 15. CDR3 nucleotides: TGTGCCAGCAGCCCCACAATGGCCGGGACAGGGAAAGCCTACGAGCAGTACTTC. It is translated as CASSPTMAGTGKAYEQYF.

The chain is built from TRBV7-2 and TRBJ2-1; 9 bases are shared with TRBD2. The junction had 5 bases not matched to a gene; V was cut back by 3 bases and J by 5 bases. Germline-derived CDR1 and CDR2 are SGHTA and FQGNSA. The CDR3 runs 15 residues. DNA for the CDR3: TGTGCCAGCAGCTTCCAAGCGGGAGGTCACAATGAGCAGTTCTTC. Protein product: CASSFQAGGHNEQFF.

The chain couples TRBV25-1 to TRBJ1-3; TRBD1 matches 7 bases. Germline-derived CDR1 and CDR2 are MGHDK and SYGVNS. The CDR3 consists of 16 residues. J gave up 2 bases and V 2 bases, and 6 bases lay outside the gene matches. CDR3 region: CASSERGQATGNTIYF. CDR3 sequence (DNA): TGTGCCAGCAGTGAAAGAGGACAGGCTACTGGAAACACCATATATTTT.

The rearrangement joins TRBV5-8 to TRBJ1-2; TRBD1 might be the D (5 bases). Trimming shortened V by 4 bases and J by 4 bases, and 14 bases separated the two germline ends. This CDR3 spans 14 amino acids. CDR1 and CDR2 from the germline V gene are SGHTS and YDEGEE. CDR3 amino acids: CASSGATVRYGYTF. As DNA, the CDR3 is TGTGCCAGCAGCGGGGCGACGGTGCGCTATGGCTACACCTTC.

The rearrangement joins TRBV7-9 to TRBJ1-2, with D possibly matching TRBD1 (6 bases). Looked up from germline, CDR1 is SEHNR and CDR2 is FQNEAQ (reference sequence). CDR3 length: 14 amino acids. Trimming took 1 base from V and 7 from J, leaving 13 bases between them. The CDR3 nucleotides are TGTGCCAGCAGCTTAGAGGTGGCGGGGGCTGGCTACACCTTC. Its protein is CASSLEVAGAGYTF.

In nucleotides, the CDR3 is TGTGCCAGCAGCTTTAGCGGTTATGAGCAGTTCTTC. It translates to CASSFSGYEQFF. The chain links TRBV5-5 to TRBJ2-1; possible D gene TRBD2, 6 bases. The CDR3 has 12 amino acids. The germline V gene encodes CDR1 SGHKS and CDR2 YYEKEE (reference sequence). V was cut by 2 bases and J by 8 bases, with 8 bases left in between.

This sequence joins TRBV2 and TRBJ1-6; TRBD1 is a possible D gene (5 bases). In germline, CDR1 is SNHLY, CDR2 FYNNEI. This CDR3 has 14 amino acids. V lost 4 bases and J 8 bases, leaving 12 bases between the germline ends. This CDR3 reads CASSGGLQYSPLHF. CDR3 DNA sequence: TGTGCCAGCAGTGGGGGACTGCAATATTCACCCCTCCACTTT.

This clone was observed a few times. The gene calls are TRBV2 and TRBJ2-7, with a tentative D call TRBD1 (6 bases). Between the trimmed V and J ends, which lost 6 bases and 2 bases, there was a span of 14 bases. Germline V CDR1 and CDR2: SNHLY, FYNNEI. The CDR3 has 14 amino acids. CDR3 DNA: TGTGCCAGCAGCCGCTACAGGGTTCCCTACGAGCAGTACTTC. Its protein is CASSRYRVPYEQYF.

CDR3 in DNA: TGTGCCAGCAGTTTACTCGACAGTTACGAGCAGTACTTC. Residues: CASSLLDSYEQYF. The chain joins TRBV27 to TRBJ2-7; possibly TRBD1 for D (5 bases). Germline loops: CDR1 MNHEY, CDR2 SMNVEV (reference sequence). CDR3 length: 13 residues. V dropped 2 bases and J dropped 4 bases, with 9 bases sitting between them.

The J gene is TRBJ2-5, the V gene TRBV19, with a possible D match to TRBD1 (5 bases). Trimming removed 7 bases from V and 7 bases from J, with 16 bases in between. The CDR3 is 13 amino acids. Germline CDR1 and CDR2: LNHDA and SQIVND (reference sequence). CDR3 loop: CASNYWGEGTQYF. As DNA, the CDR3 is TGTGCCAGTAATTACTGGGGCGAAGGGACCCAGTACTTC. Full variable domain (outside the CDR3, taken from reference TRBV19 and TRBJ2-5): DGGITQSPKYLFRKEGQNVTLSCEQNLNHDAMYWYRQDPGQGLRLIYYSQIVNDFQKGDIAEGYSVSREKKESFPLTVTSAQKNPTAFYLCASNYWGEGTQYFGPGTRLLVL.